This TCR beta chain stems from a study of cytomegalovirus exposure and HLA in healthy donors. Only one count was recorded for this clone. Its antigen is as yet unknown. General study findings and limits: Cytomegalovirus-associated status was assigned to approximately 160 TCR beta chains. Further analysis was carried out later, and it showed several of the most significant clusters appearing linked to common viral pathogens.

PCR involved 60 Vbeta and 13 Jbeta primers. The repertoire was sequenced with immunoSEQ multiplex PCR; TCRdb's copy has only in-frame clones and lacks some. The sample consists of 200,000 or so clones, around four fifths of them appearing once. Healthy individuals who donated bone marrow served as the donors. Sequenced sample: PBMCs. This clonotype originated in a woman aged 40 to 50 in good health and CMV-seronegative.

CDR3 residues: CASSLSGDLGQPQHF. CDR3 nucleotide sequence: TGTGCCAGCAGTTTATCGGGGGATCTAGGTCAGCCCCAGCATTTT. This chain uses TRBV28 with TRBJ1-5; a possible D gene is TRBD1 (5 bases). The CDR3 has 15 amino acids. Trimming took off 1 base at V and 6 bases at J, with 13 bases between the two ends. Germline CDR1 is MDHEN and CDR2 is SYDVKM. The full variable domain, with the rest looked up from reference TRBV28 and TRBJ1-5, is DVKVTQSSRYLVKRTGEKVFLECVQDMDHENMFWYRQDPGLGLRLIYFSYDVKMKEKGDIPEGYSVSREKKERFSLILESASTNQTSMYLCASSLSGDLGQPQHFGDGTRLSIL.